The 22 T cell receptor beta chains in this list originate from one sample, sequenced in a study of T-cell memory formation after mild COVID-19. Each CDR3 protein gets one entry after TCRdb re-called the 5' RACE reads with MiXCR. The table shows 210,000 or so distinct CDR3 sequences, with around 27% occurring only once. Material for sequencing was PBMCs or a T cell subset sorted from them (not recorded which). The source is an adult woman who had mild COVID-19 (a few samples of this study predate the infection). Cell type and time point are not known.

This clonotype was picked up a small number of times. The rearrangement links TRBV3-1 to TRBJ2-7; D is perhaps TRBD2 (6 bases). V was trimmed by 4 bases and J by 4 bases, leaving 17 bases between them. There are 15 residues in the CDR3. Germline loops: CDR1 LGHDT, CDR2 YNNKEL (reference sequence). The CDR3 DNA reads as TGTGCCAGCAGCCCCCGGGGAGGAGCCCAGTACGAGCAGTACTTC. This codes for CASSPRGGAQYEQYF.

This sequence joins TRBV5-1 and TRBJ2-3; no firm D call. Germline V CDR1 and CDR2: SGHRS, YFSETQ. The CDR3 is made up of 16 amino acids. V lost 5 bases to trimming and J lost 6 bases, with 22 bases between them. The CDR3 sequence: CASSPQPDVRGDTQYF. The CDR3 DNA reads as TGCGCCAGCAGTCCGCAACCAGATGTCCGTGGGGATACGCAGTATTTT.

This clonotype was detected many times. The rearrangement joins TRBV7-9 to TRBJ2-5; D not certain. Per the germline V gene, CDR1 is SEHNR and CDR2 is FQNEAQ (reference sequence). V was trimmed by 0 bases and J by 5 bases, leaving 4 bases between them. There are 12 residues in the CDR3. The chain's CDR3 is CASSLAGETQYF. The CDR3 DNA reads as TGTGCCAGCAGCTTAGCAGGGGAGACCCAGTACTTC.

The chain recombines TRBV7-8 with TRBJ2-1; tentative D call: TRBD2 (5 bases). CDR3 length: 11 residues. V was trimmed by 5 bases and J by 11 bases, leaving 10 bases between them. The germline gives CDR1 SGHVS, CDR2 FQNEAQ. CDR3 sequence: CASSLGLKQFF. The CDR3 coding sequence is TGTGCCAGCAGCCTCGGACTTAAGCAGTTCTTC.

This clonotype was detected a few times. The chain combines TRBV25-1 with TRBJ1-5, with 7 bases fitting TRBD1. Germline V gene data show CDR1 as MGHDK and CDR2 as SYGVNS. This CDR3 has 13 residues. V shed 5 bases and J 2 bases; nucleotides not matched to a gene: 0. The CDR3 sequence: CASSTGGNQPQHF. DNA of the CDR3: TGTGCCAGCAGTACAGGGGGCAATCAGCCCCAGCATTTT.

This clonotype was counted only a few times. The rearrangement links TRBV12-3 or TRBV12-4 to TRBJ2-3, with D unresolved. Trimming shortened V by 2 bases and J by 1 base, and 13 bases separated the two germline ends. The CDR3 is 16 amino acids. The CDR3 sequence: CASSLRVYTGTDTQYF. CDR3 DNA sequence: TGTGCCAGCAGTTTAAGGGTTTATACAGGCACAGATACGCAGTATTTT.

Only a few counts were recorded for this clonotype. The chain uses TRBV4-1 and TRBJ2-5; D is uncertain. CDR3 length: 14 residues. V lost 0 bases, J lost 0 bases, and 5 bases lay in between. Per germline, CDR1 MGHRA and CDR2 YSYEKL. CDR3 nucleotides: TGCGCCAGCAGCCAAGATGCACACCAAGAGACCCAGTACTTC. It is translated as CASSQDAHQETQYF.

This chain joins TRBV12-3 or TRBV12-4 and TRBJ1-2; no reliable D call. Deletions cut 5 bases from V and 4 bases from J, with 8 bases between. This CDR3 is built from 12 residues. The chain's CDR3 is CASSRVTYGYTF. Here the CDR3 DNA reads TGTGCCAGCAGTCGCGTTACCTATGGCTACACCTTC.

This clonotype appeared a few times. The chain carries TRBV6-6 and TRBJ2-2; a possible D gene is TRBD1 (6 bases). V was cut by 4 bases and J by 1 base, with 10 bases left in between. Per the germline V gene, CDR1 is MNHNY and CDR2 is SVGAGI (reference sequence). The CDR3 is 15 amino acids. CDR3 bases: TGTGCCAGCAGTTCCACAGGGAAGAACACCGGGGAGCTGTTTTTT. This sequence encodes CASSSTGKNTGELFF.

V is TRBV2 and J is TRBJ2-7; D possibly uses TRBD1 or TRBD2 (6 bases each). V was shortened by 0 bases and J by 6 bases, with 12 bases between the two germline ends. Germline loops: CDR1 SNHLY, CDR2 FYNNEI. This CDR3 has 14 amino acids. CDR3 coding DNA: TGTGCCAGCAGTGAAGCAAAAGGGGGGAGCGAGCAGTACTTC. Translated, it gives CASSEAKGGSEQYF.

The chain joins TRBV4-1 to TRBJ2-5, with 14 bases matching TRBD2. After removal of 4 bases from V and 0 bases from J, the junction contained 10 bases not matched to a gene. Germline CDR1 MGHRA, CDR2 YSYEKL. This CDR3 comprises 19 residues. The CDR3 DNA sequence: TGCGCCAGCAGCCCCTCGGAGGGGGGACTAGCGGGGGACCAAGAGACCCAGTACTTC. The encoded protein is CASSPSEGGLAGDQETQYF.

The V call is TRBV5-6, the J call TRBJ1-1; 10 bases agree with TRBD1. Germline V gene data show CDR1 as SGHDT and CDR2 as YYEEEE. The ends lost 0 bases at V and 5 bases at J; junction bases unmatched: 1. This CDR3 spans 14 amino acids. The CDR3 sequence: CASSLGQGATEAFF. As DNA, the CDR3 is TGTGCCAGCAGCTTGGGACAGGGGGCGACTGAAGCTTTCTTT. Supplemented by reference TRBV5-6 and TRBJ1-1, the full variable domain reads DAGVTQSPTHLIKTRGQQVTLRCSPKSGHDTVSWYQQALGQGPQFIFQYYEEEERQRGNFPDRFSGHQFPNYSSELNVNALLLGDSALYLCASSLGQGATEAFFGQGTRLTVV.

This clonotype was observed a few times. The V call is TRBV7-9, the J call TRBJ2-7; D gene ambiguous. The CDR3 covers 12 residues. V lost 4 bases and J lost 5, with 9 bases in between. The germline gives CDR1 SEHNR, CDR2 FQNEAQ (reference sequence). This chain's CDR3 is CASSYELNEQYF. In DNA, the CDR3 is TGTGCCAGCAGCTACGAGTTGAACGAGCAGTACTTC.

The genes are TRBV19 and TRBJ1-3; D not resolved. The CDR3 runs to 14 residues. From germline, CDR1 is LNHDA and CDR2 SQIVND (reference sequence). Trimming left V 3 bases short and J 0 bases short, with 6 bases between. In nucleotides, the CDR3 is TGTGCCAGTAGTATGGGCTTCTCTGGAAACACCATATATTTT. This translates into CASSMGFSGNTIYF.

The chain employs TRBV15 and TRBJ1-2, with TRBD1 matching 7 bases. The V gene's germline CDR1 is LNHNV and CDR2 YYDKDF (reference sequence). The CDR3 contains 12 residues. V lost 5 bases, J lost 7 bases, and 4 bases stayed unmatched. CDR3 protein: CATSGTVSGYTF. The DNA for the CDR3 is TGTGCCACCAGCGGGACAGTTTCTGGCTACACCTTC.

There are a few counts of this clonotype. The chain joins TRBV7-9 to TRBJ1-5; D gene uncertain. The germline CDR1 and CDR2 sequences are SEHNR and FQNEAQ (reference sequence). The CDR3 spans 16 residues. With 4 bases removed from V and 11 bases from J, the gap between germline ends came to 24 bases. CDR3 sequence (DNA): TGTGCCAGCAGCTCGTCTCACGGGTCACGGGAGGCCGCCCAGCATTTT. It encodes CASSSSHGSREAAQHF.

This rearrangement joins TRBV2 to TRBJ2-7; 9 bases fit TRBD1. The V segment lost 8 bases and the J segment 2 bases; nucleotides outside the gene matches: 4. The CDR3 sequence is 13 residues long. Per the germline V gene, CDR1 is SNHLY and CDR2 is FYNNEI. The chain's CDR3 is CASGTGLTYEQYF. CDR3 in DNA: TGTGCCAGCGGGACAGGGCTCACCTACGAGCAGTACTTC.

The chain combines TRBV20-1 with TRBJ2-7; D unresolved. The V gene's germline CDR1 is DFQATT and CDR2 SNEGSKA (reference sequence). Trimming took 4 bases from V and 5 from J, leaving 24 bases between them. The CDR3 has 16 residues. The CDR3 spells CSATDPFYRSGNEQYF. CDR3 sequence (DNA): TGCAGTGCTACCGACCCTTTCTATCGATCTGGTAACGAGCAGTACTTC.

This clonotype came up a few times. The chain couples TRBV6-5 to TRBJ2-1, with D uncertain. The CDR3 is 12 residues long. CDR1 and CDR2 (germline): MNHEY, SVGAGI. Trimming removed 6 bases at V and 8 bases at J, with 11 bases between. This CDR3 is CASSRRWDEQFF. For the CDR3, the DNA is TGTGCCAGCAGCCGCAGGTGGGATGAGCAGTTCTTC.

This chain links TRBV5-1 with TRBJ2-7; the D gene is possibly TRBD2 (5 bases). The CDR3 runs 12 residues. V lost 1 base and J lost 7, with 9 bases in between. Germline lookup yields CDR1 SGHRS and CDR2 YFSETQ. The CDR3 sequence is CASSLSRREQYF. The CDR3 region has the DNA TGCGCCAGCAGCTTGTCCAGGAGGGAGCAGTACTTC. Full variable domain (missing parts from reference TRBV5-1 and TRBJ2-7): KAGVTQTPRYLIKTRGQQVTLSCSPISGHRSVSWYQQTPGQGLQFLFEYFSETQRNKGNFPGRFSGRQFSNSRSEMNVSTLELGDSALYLCASSLSRREQYFGPGTRLTVT.

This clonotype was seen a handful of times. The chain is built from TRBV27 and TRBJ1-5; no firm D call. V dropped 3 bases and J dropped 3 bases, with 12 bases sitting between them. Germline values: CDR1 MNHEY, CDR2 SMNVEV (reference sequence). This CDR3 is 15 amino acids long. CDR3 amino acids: CASSFRNPFNQPQHF. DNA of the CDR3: TGTGCCAGCAGTTTTAGAAACCCCTTCAATCAGCCCCAGCATTTT.

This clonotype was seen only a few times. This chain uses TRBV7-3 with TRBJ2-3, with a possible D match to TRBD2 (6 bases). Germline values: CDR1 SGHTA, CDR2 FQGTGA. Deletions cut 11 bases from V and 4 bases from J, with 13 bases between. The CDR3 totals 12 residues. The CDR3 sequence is CASRGLADTQYF. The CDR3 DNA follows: TGTGCCTCCCGGGGGTTGGCAGATACGCAGTATTTT.